Sequencing of this TCR beta chain was carried out in a study of blood T cell repertoires in COVID-19. Sequencing was performed with immunoSEQ multiplex PCR; in TCRdb, only in-frame clones are kept and a portion is missing. This sample has approximately 240,000 clones, with around 90% found just once. Material for sequencing was PBMCs or T cells enriched from blood (not recorded which). The clonotype was recovered from a woman aged 25 to 45 with acute COVID-19.

The chain's CDR3 is CASSLHSGELFF. Written as DNA, the CDR3 is TGTGCCAGCAGCCTCCACTCCGGGGAGCTGTTTTTT. The rearrangement uses TRBV3-1 (or the pseudogene TRBV3-2) and TRBJ2-2; D call uncertain. This CDR3 region has 12 residues. CDR1 and CDR2 from the germline V gene are LGHDT and YNNKEL (reference sequence). V was clipped by 4 bases and J by 6 bases, with 6 bases between them.